One sample yielded the 21 T cell receptor beta chains listed below, sequenced in a study of cytomegalovirus exposure and HLA in healthy donors. PCR employed 60 Vbeta and 13 Jbeta primers. The protocol was immunoSEQ multiplex PCR, while the TCRdb copy is restricted to in-frame clones and leaves out a portion. The data hold 150,000 or so clones, with roughly 80% observed a single time. The sequenced sample consisted of PBMCs. The source of these receptors is a man in his forties in good health and CMV-seropositive.

The chain combines TRBV28 with TRBJ1-1; unclear D gene. Germline values: CDR1 MDHEN, CDR2 SYDVKM. V was clipped by 3 bases and J by 8 bases, with 13 bases between them. The CDR3 has 13 residues. The CDR3 DNA follows: TGTGCCAGCAGTTTCTCAGGTTCGAAGGAAGCTTTCTTT. This translates into CASSFSGSKEAFF.

This clone has just a few counts. The chain couples TRBV7-9 to TRBJ1-1; no firm D call. Trimming stripped 4 bases from V and 7 bases from J, with 19 bases between. This CDR3 region has 15 residues. CDR1 is SEHNR and CDR2 is FQNEAQ in the germline V gene (reference sequence). The CDR3 spells CASSYHREGHVEAFF. The CDR3 nucleotides read TGTGCCAGCAGCTACCATAGGGAGGGCCATGTTGAAGCTTTCTTT.

CDR3 coding DNA: TGTGCCATCAGGGCGGGAGCTCCAGGTCCCTCCTACGAGCAGTACTTC. This gives the protein CAIRAGAPGPSYEQYF. The chain recombines TRBV10-3 with TRBJ2-5, with 7 positions matching TRBD2. The DNA end is more similar to TRBJ2-7, so the J call may be wrong. This CDR3 is 16 amino acids long. Germline CDR1 is ENHRY and CDR2 is SYGVKD.

The chain carries TRBV6-5 and TRBJ1-2; a possible D gene is TRBD1 (6 bases). The germline gives CDR1 MNHEY, CDR2 SVGAGI. CDR3 length equals 15 residues. V was trimmed by 6 bases and J by 3 bases, leaving 17 bases between them. The CDR3 reads CASSSFAGAYYGYTF. CDR3 sequence (DNA): TGTGCCAGCAGCTCCTTCGCGGGGGCCTACTATGGCTACACCTTC.

This clone appeared a few times. V usage is TRBV19 and J usage is TRBJ1-1; TRBD1 agrees at 8 bases. The CDR3 runs 16 residues. The V and J ends lost 4 bases and 5 bases, in that order; junction bases with no gene match: 12. CDR1 LNHDA and CDR2 SQIVND come from the germline V gene (reference sequence). The CDR3 bases are TGTGCCAGTAGTACCCCGCTCACAGGGGGAAGGACTGAAGCTTTCTTT. Translated, it gives CASSTPLTGGRTEAFF.

This clone was recorded once. This chain connects TRBV5-1 to TRBJ2-5; TRBD1 is a possible D gene (6 bases). Germline loops: CDR1 SGHRS, CDR2 YFSETQ. V was trimmed by 4 bases and J by 1 base, leaving 11 bases between them. The CDR3 is made up of 14 amino acids. The CDR3, as DNA: TGCGCCAGCAGCCCAGGGACATTCCAAGAGACCCAGTACTTC. Protein product: CASSPGTFQETQYF. Variable domain in full (rest from reference TRBV5-1 and TRBJ2-5): KAGVTQTPRYLIKTRGQQVTLSCSPISGHRSVSWYQQTPGQGLQFLFEYFSETQRNKGNFPGRFSGRQFSNSRSEMNVSTLELGDSALYLCASSPGTFQETQYFGPGTRLLVL.

A single count supports this clone. The chain couples TRBV7-6 to TRBJ1-4; no clear D. The CDR3 has 14 residues. The germline CDR1 and CDR2 sequences are SGHVS and FNYEAQ. Trimming took off 5 bases at V and 6 bases at J, with 13 bases between the two ends. The CDR3 nucleotides are TGTGCCAGCAGCCCCCAAGCCGGGGATGAAAAACTGTTTTTT. It translates to CASSPQAGDEKLFF.

The genes are TRBV7-6 and TRBJ1-4, with no clear D. The CDR3 is 14 residues long. V gave up 5 bases and J gave up 4 bases, with 11 bases separating them. From germline, CDR1 is SGHVS and CDR2 FNYEAQ. The chain's CDR3 is CASSIAGVNEKLFF. The CDR3 region has the DNA TGTGCCAGCAGCATTGCCGGGGTTAATGAAAAACTGTTTTTT.

This chain joins TRBV4-1 and TRBJ1-5; 9 positions match TRBD1. The CDR3 loop spans 14 amino acids. Germline V gene sequence: CDR1 MGHRA, CDR2 YSYEKL. V lost 5 bases, J lost 10 bases, and 9 bases stayed unmatched. This CDR3 is CASSRRTGEDPQHF. The CDR3 DNA follows: TGCGCCAGCAGCAGAAGGACAGGGGAAGATCCCCAGCATTTT.

In its sample, this clone was seen a few times. This chain links TRBV10-3 with TRBJ2-1; 8 bases fit TRBD2. The CDR3 is made up of 16 amino acids. V lost 0 bases to trimming and J lost 2 bases; unmatched junction nucleotides: 3. Looked up from germline, CDR1 is ENHRY and CDR2 is SYGVKD. This CDR3 is CAISESAGGTYNEQFF. CDR3 nucleotide sequence: TGTGCCATCAGTGAGTCGGCGGGAGGAACCTACAATGAGCAGTTCTTC.

The chain carries TRBV6-1 and TRBJ2-5, with 11 bases identical to TRBD2. The CDR3 contains 14 residues. J lost 4 bases, V lost 4 bases, and 2 bases had no gene match. Germline CDR1 MNHNS, CDR2 SASEGT. The CDR3 region has the DNA TGTGCCAGCAGTGGAGGACTAGCGGGAGAGACCCAGTACTTC. Translating it yields CASSGGLAGETQYF.

The rearrangement uses TRBV7-9 and TRBJ2-6; 12 nucleotides agree with TRBD2. CDR3 length equals 19 residues. The germline V gene encodes CDR1 SEHNR and CDR2 FQNEAQ (reference sequence). V was pared by 8 bases and J by 1 base, with 12 bases of the junction left unmatched. DNA for the CDR3: TGTGCCAGCCTTTTTGGCCTAGCGGGAGGGCCTTCTGGGGCCAACGTCCTGACTTTC. Translated, it gives CASLFGLAGGPSGANVLTF.

J is TRBJ2-5 and V is TRBV7-3; tentatively, D is TRBD2 (6 bases). The CDR3 sequence is 15 residues long. CDR1 SGHTA and CDR2 FQGTGA come from the germline V gene. The V end lost 3 bases, the J end lost 2 bases, and 13 bases lay between the germline ends. CDR3 sequence (DNA): TGTGCCAGCAGCTTGGGGGTAGCGGATCAAGAGACCCAGTACTTC. It is translated as CASSLGVADQETQYF.

The chain employs TRBV7-7 and TRBJ2-5; 11 nucleotides match TRBD1. CDR1 and CDR2 from the germline V gene are SSHAT and FNYEAQ (reference sequence). V gave up 5 bases and J gave up 1 base; unmatched junction bases: 3. The CDR3 runs to 15 residues. CDR3 in amino acids: CASSRDRGAQETQYF. CDR3 DNA: TGTGCCAGCAGCCGGGACAGGGGGGCCCAAGAGACCCAGTACTTC.

A few counts support this clone. The J gene is TRBJ2-2, the V gene TRBV25-1; 7 bases align to TRBD1. After removal of 5 bases from V and 3 bases from J, the junction contained 3 bases not matched to a gene. CDR1 and CDR2 (germline): MGHDK, SYGVNS. The length of the CDR3 is 14 residues. The CDR3 DNA follows: TGTGCCAGCAGTATCAGGGGGTACACCGGGGAGCTGTTTTTT. The encoded protein is CASSIRGYTGELFF.

The chain employs TRBV18 and TRBJ1-5; 9 nucleotides match TRBD1. The CDR3 totals 16 residues. The trim removed 3 bases at V and 7 bases at J, leaving 10 bases unmatched. Germline V gives CDR1 KGHSH, CDR2 LQKENI. The CDR3 DNA sequence: TGTGCCAGCTCACCGGGGACAGGGCCTACAGGGCAGCCCCAGCATTTT. It codes for CASSPGTGPTGQPQHF.

This clone has just a few counts. This chain joins TRBV7-2 and TRBJ1-5, with 8 bases lining up with TRBD1. V lost 3 bases to trimming and J lost 2 bases; unmatched junction nucleotides: 3. Germline CDR1 and CDR2: SGHTA and FQGNSA. The CDR3 is 15 residues long. Here the CDR3 DNA reads TGTGCCAGCAGCTTCAGGGGGCGCGGCAATCAGCCCCAGCATTTT. Residues: CASSFRGRGNQPQHF.

The J gene is TRBJ2-7, the V gene TRBV13; D possibly corresponds to TRBD2 (6 bases). V was shortened by 5 bases and J by 5 bases, with 13 bases between the two germline ends. The V gene's germline CDR1 is PRHDT and CDR2 FYEKMQ (reference sequence). The CDR3 runs 13 residues. CDR3 residues: CASSPATSNEQYF. The CDR3 DNA reads TGTGCCAGCAGCCCCGCTACTAGCAACGAGCAGTACTTC.

This clone was found once. The rearrangement links TRBV6-6 to TRBJ1-2; D gene unclear. Germline values: CDR1 MNHNY, CDR2 SVGAGI (reference sequence). CDR3 length: 15 amino acids. V lost 0 bases, J lost 4 bases, and 12 bases lay in between. The CDR3 reads CASSYSWPLSYGYTF. CDR3 sequence (DNA): TGTGCCAGCAGTTACTCCTGGCCGTTAAGCTATGGCTACACCTTC.

The gene calls are TRBV5-1 and TRBJ1-4, with TRBD1 matching over 7 bases. This CDR3 spans 15 amino acids. The germline V gene has CDR1 SGHRS and CDR2 YFSETQ. Unmatched junction bases numbered 5, after V lost 0 bases and J lost 6 bases. The CDR3 reads CASSLARRGHEKLFF. The CDR3 bases are TGCGCCAGCAGCTTGGCACGGAGGGGGCATGAAAAACTGTTTTTT. Looking up the rest from reference TRBV5-1 and TRBJ1-4 gives the full variable domain: KAGVTQTPRYLIKTRGQQVTLSCSPISGHRSVSWYQQTPGQGLQFLFEYFSETQRNKGNFPGRFSGRQFSNSRSEMNVSTLELGDSALYLCASSLARRGHEKLFFGSGTQLSVL.

The V gene is TRBV7-9, the J gene TRBJ2-7, with 7 bases matching TRBD1. Per the germline V gene, CDR1 is SEHNR and CDR2 is FQNEAQ (reference sequence). The CDR3 consists of 15 residues. With V trimmed by 5 bases and J by 3 bases, 10 bases remained unmatched. The DNA for the CDR3 is TGTGCCAGCAGCCACCCCCGGGACAGTCTCTACGAGCAGTACTTC. Protein product: CASSHPRDSLYEQYF.